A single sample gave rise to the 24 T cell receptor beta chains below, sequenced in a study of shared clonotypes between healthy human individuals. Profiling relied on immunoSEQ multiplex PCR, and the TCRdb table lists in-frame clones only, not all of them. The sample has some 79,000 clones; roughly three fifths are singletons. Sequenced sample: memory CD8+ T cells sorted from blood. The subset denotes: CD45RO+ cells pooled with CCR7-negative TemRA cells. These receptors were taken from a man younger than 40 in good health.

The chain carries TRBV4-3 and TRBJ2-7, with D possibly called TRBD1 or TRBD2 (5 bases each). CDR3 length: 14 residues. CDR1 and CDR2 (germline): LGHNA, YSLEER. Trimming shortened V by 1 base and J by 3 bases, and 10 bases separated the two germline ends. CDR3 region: CASSQAGPGYEQYF. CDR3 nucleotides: TGCGCCAGCAGCCAAGCGGGACCGGGCTACGAGCAGTACTTC.

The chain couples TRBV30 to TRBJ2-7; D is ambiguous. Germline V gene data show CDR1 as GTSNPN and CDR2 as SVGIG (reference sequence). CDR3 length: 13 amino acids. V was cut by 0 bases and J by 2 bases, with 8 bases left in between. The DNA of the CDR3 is TGTGCCTGGAGTGTAGGATTGGCCTACGAGCAGTACTTC. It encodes CAWSVGLAYEQYF. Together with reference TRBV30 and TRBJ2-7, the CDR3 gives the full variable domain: SQTIHQWPATLVQPVGSPLSLECTVEGTSNPNLYWYRQAAGRGLQLLFYSVGIGQISSEVPQNLSASRPQDRQFILSSKKLLLSDSGFYLCAWSVGLAYEQYFGPGTRLTVT.

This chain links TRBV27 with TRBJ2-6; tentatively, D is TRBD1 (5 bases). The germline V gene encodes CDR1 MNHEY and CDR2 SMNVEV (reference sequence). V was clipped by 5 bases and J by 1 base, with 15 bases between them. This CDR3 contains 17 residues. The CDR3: CASSTPYRGSGANVLTF. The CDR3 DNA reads TGTGCCAGCAGTACGCCTTATAGGGGATCTGGGGCCAACGTCCTGACTTTC.

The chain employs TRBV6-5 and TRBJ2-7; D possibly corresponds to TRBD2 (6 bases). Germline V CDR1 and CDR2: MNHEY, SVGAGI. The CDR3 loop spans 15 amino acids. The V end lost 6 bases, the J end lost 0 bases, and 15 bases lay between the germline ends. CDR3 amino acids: CASSLSGGSSYEQYF. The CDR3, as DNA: TGTGCCAGCAGCCTAAGCGGAGGGAGCTCCTACGAGCAGTACTTC.

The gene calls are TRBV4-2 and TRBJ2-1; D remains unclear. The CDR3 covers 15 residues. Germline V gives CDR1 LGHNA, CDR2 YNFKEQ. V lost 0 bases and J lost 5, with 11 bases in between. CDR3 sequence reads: CASSQDFGPNNEQFF. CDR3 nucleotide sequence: TGTGCCAGCAGCCAAGATTTCGGGCCCAACAATGAGCAGTTCTTC.

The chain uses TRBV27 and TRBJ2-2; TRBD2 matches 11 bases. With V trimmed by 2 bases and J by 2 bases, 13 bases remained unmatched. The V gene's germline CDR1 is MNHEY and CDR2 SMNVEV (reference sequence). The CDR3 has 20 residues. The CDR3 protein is CASSLTFGLAGGINTGELFF. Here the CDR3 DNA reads TGTGCCAGCAGTTTAACGTTCGGTCTAGCGGGAGGTATCAACACCGGGGAGCTGTTTTTT.

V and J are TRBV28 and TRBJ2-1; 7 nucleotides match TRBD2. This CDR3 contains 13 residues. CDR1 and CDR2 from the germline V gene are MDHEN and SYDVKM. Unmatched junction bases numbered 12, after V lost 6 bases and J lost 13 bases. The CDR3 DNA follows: TGTGCCAGCAGCCGCGGAGGGAGCGGGAAACAGTTCTTC. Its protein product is CASSRGGSGKQFF. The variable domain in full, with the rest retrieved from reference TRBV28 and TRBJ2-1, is DVKVTQSSRYLVKRTGEKVFLECVQDMDHENMFWYRQDPGLGLRLIYFSYDVKMKEKGDIPEGYSVSREKKERFSLILESASTNQTSMYLCASSRGGSGKQFFGPGTRLTVL.

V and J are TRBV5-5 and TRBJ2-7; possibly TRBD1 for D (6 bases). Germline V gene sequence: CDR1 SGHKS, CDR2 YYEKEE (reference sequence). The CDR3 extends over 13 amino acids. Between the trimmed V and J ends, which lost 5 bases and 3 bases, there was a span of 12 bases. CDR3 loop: CASRQGHNYEQYF. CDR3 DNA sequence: TGTGCCAGCAGGCAGGGACATAACTACGAGCAGTACTTC. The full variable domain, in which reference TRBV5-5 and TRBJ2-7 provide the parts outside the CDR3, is DAGVTQSPTHLIKTRGQQVTLRCSPISGHKSVSWYQQVLGQGPQFIFQYYEKEERGRGNFPDRFSARQFPNYSSELNVNALLLGDSALYLCASRQGHNYEQYFGPGTRLTVT.

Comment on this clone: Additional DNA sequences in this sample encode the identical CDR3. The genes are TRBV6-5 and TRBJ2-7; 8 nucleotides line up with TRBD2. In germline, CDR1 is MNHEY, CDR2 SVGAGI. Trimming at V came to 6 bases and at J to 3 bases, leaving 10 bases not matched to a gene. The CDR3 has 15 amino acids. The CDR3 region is CASSPPSGGGYEQYF. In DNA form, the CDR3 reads TGTGCCAGCAGCCCCCCCTCGGGGGGGGGCTACGAGCAGTACTTC.

CDR3 region: CASSVVRDDGELFF. The CDR3 DNA sequence: TGTGCCAGCAGCGTAGTCAGGGACGATGGGGAGCTGTTTTTT. This chain joins TRBV9 and TRBJ2-2; D assignment may be TRBD1 or TRBD2 (5 bases each). V shed 0 bases and J shed 8 bases, with 11 bases lying between them. This CDR3 region has 14 residues. Germline V gene sequence: CDR1 SGDLS, CDR2 YYNGEE.

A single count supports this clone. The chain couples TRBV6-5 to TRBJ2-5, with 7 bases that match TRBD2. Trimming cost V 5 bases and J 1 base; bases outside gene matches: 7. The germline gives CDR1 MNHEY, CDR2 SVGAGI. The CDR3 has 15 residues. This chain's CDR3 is CASSRHSGSQETQYF. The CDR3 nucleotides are TGTGCCAGCAGTAGACATAGCGGGTCCCAAGAGACCCAGTACTTC.

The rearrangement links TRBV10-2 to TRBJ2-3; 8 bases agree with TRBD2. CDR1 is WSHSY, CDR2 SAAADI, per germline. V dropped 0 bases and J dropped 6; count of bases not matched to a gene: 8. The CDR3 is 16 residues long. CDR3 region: CASSESPGGPPDTQYF. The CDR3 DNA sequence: TGCGCCAGCAGTGAGTCCCCGGGAGGGCCACCCGATACGCAGTATTTT.

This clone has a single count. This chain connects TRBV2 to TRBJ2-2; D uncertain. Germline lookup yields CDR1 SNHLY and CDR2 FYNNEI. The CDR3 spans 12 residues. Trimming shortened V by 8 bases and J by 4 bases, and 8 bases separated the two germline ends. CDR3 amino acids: CASRFGTGELFF. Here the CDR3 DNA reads TGTGCCAGCCGGTTTGGCACCGGGGAGCTGTTTTTT.

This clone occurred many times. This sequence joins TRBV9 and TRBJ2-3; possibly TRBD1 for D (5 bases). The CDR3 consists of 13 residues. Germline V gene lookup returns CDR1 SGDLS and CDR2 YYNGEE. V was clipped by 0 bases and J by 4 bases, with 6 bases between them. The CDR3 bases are TGTGCCAGCAGCGTAGAAGGGGCAGATACGCAGTATTTT. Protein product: CASSVEGADTQYF.

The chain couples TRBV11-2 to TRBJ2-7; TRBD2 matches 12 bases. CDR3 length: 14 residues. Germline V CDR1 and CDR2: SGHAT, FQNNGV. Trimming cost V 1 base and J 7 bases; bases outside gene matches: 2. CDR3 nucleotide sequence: TGTGCCAGCAGCTTAGCCCTAGCGGGGGGGGAGCAGTACTTC. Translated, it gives CASSLALAGGEQYF.

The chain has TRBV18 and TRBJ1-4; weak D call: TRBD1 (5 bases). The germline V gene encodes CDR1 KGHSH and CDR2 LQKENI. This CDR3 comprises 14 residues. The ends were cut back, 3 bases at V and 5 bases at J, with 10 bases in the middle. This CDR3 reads CASSPTGRNEKLFF. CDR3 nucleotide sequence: TGTGCCAGCTCACCTACGGGACGGAATGAAAAACTGTTTTTT. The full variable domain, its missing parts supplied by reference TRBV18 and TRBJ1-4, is NAGVMQNPRHLVRRRGQEARLRCSPMKGHSHVYWYRQLPEEGLKFMVYLQKENIIDESGMPKERFSAEFPKEGPSILRIQQVVRGDSAAYFCASSPTGRNEKLFFGSGTQLSVL.

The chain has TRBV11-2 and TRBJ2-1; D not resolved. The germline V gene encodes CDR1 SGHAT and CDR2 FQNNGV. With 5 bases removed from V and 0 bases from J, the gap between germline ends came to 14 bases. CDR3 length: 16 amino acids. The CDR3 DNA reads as TGTGCCAGCAGCCTGGCGTACTTTAGCTCCTACAATGAGCAGTTCTTC. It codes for CASSLAYFSSYNEQFF.

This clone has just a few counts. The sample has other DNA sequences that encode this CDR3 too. The CDR3 DNA follows: TGTGCCAGCAGCTCGGTGACCTACGAGCAGTACTTC. Its translation is CASSSVTYEQYF. The rearrangement uses TRBV28 and TRBJ2-7; D unclear. V lost 6 bases, J lost 2 bases, and 8 bases lay in between. The CDR3 sequence is 12 residues long. CDR1 and CDR2 (germline): MDHEN, SYDVKM. Filled out from reference TRBV28 and TRBJ2-7, the complete variable domain reads DVKVTQSSRYLVKRTGEKVFLECVQDMDHENMFWYRQDPGLGLRLIYFSYDVKMKEKGDIPEGYSVSREKKERFSLILESASTNQTSMYLCASSSVTYEQYFGPGTRLTVT.

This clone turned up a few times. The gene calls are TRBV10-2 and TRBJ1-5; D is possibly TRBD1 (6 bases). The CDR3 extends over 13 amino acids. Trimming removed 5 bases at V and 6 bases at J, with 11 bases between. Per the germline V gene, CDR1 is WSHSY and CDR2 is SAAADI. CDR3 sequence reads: CASSRQEGQPQHF. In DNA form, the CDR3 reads TGCGCCAGCAGTCGACAGGAGGGTCAGCCCCAGCATTTT.

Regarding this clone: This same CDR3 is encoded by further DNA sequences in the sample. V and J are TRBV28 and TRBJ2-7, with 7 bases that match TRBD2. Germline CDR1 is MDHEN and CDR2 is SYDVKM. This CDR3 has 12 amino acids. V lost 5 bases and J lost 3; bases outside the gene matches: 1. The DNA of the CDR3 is TGTGCCAGCAGTAGCGGGGTCTACGAGCAGTACTTC. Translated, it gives CASSSGVYEQYF.

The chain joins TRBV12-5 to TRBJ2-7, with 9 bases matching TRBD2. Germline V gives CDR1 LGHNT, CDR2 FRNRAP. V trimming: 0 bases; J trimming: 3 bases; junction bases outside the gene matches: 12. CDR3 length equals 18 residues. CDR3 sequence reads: CASGLVPLGREGHYEQYF. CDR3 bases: TGTGCTAGTGGTTTGGTCCCCCTGGGGCGGGAGGGCCACTACGAGCAGTACTTC.

CDR3 sequence: CASSYGTSPPTNEQFF. The CDR3 coding sequence is TGTGCCAGCAGTTACGGGACTAGCCCCCCGACCAATGAGCAGTTCTTC. The V and J genes are TRBV6-6 and TRBJ2-1; 9 positions agree with TRBD2. Trimming removed 2 bases from V and 6 bases from J; junction bases left unmatched: 8. Germline V gene data show CDR1 as MNHNY and CDR2 as SVGAGI (reference sequence). There are 16 residues in the CDR3.

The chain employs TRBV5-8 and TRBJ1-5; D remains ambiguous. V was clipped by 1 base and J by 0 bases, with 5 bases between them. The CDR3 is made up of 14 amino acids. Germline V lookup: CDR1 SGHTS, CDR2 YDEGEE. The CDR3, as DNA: TGTGCCAGCAGCTTGTTACATAGCAATCAGCCCCAGCATTTT. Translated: CASSLLHSNQPQHF.

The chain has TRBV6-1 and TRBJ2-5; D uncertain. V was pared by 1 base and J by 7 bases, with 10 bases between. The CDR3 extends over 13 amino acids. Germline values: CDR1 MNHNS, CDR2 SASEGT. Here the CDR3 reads CASSEVSTGTQYF. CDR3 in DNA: TGTGCCAGCAGTGAAGTCTCCACTGGGACCCAGTACTTC.